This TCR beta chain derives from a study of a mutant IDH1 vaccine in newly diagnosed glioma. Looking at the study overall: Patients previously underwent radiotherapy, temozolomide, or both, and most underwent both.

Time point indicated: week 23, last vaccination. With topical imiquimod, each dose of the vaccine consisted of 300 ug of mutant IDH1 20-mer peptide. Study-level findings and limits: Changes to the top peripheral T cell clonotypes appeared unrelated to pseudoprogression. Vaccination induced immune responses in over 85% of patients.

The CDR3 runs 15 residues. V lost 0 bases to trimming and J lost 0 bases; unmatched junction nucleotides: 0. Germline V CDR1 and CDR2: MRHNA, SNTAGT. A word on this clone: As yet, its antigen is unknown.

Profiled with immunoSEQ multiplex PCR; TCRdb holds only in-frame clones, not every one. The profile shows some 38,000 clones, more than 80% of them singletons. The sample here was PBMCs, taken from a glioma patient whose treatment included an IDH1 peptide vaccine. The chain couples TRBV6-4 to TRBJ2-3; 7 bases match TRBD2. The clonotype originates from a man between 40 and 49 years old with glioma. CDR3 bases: TGTGCCAGCAGTGACTCAGCGGGGAGCACAGATACGCAGTATTTT. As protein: CASSDSAGSTDTQYF.